One TCR beta chain is described in this entry. The V gene lost 0 bases and the J gene lost 0 bases, with 14 bases spanning the gap. Germline lookup yields CDR1 SGHDN and CDR2 FVKESK. The CDR3 loop spans 18 amino acids. Clones were read by immunoSEQ multiplex PCR, and TCRdb kept only the in-frame ones, dropping some. The sample carries under 3,500 clones, 60% to 85% recorded once. This entry is derived from a study of B cell selection in AIRE deficiency. Regulatory T cells were sorted as CD4+CD25hiCD127low/negative. The sequenced sample consisted of Tregs sorted from PBMCs. The origin of this receptor is a human donor with AIRE deficiency. V is TRBV14 and J is TRBJ1-4; D possibly corresponds to TRBD1 (5 bases). DNA for the CDR3: TGTGCCAGCAGCCAAGATTGGGGCAGGCCCGCAACTAATGAAAAACTGTTTTTT. Translated: CASSQDWGRPATNEKLFF.